These 9 T cell receptor beta chains were all obtained from the same sample, sequenced in a study of OX40 agonist ivuxolimab in advanced cancers. Sequenced by immunoSEQ multiplex PCR; TCRdb stores in-frame clones only, minus some. The sample consists of about 59,000 clones, 75% to 90% of them appearing once. Specimen: CD4+ or CD8+ T cells sorted from blood, collected in a trial of the OX40 agonist ivuxolimab. The receptors derive from an adult with an advanced solid tumor such as melanoma, head and neck, liver or kidney cancer.

The gene calls are TRBV19 and TRBJ2-1, with 7 bases fitting TRBD1. The CDR3 is 16 residues long. After removal of 6 bases from V and 0 bases from J, the junction contained 8 bases not matched to a gene. Germline V CDR1 and CDR2: LNHDA, SQIVND (reference sequence). The CDR3, as DNA: TGTGCCAGTAGCGGGACAGAACTCAGCTCCTACAATGAGCAGTTCTTC. This gives the protein CASSGTELSSYNEQFF. Supplemented by reference TRBV19 and TRBJ2-1, the full variable domain reads DGGITQSPKYLFRKEGQNVTLSCEQNLNHDAMYWYRQDPGQGLRLIYYSQIVNDFQKGDIAEGYSVSREKKESFPLTVTSAQKNPTAFYLCASSGTELSSYNEQFFGPGTRLTVL.

CDR3 in amino acids: CASSLAGPLAKNIQYF. CDR3 DNA: TGTGCCAGCAGTTTAGCCGGACCTTTAGCCAAAAACATTCAGTACTTC. This chain links TRBV28 with TRBJ2-4; the D is unclear. Trimming removed 2 bases from V and 0 bases from J, with 11 bases in between. The CDR3 has 16 amino acids. From germline, CDR1 is MDHEN and CDR2 SYDVKM. Variable domain in full (rest from reference TRBV28 and TRBJ2-4): DVKVTQSSRYLVKRTGEKVFLECVQDMDHENMFWYRQDPGLGLRLIYFSYDVKMKEKGDIPEGYSVSREKKERFSLILESASTNQTSMYLCASSLAGPLAKNIQYFGAGTRLSVL.

V and J are TRBV4-1 and TRBJ1-2; D unresolved. Germline V gene sequence: CDR1 MGHRA, CDR2 YSYEKL. The CDR3 has 11 residues. The V gene lost 1 base and the J gene lost 6 bases, with 3 bases spanning the gap. CDR3 coding DNA: TGCGCCAGCAGCCAAGTCGATGGCTACACCTTC. Its translation is CASSQVDGYTF.

The J gene is TRBJ1-1, the V gene TRBV5-5, with unresolved D. The CDR3 loop spans 13 amino acids. Trimming took off 0 bases at V and 4 bases at J, with 7 bases between the two ends. The germline V gene encodes CDR1 SGHKS and CDR2 YYEKEE (reference sequence). CDR3 sequence: CASSLGGGTEAFF. CDR3 nucleotide sequence: TGTGCCAGCAGCTTGGGCGGCGGCACTGAAGCTTTCTTT.

The rearrangement joins TRBV29-1 to TRBJ2-1; 9 nucleotides match TRBD2. Germline V CDR1 and CDR2: SQVTM, ANQGSEA. The CDR3 has 14 amino acids. Losses at the gene ends were 4 bases for V and 7 bases for J; bases not matched to a gene: 8. The CDR3 sequence: CSVGGAGGGNEQFF. The DNA of the CDR3 is TGCAGCGTTGGGGGAGCGGGAGGTGGGAATGAGCAGTTCTTC.

The chain uses TRBV30 and TRBJ2-7; maybe TRBD1 (5 bases). V lost 0 bases, J lost 9 bases, and 15 bases lay in between. CDR1 and CDR2 from the germline V gene are GTSNPN and SVGIG (reference sequence). The CDR3 runs to 13 residues. CDR3 in DNA: TGTGCCTGGAGTGTCCAACTGGACACACCGCAGTACTTC. Translating gives CAWSVQLDTPQYF.

The chain couples TRBV2 to TRBJ2-4; perhaps TRBD1 as D (6 bases). The ends were cut back, 6 bases at V and 0 bases at J, with 12 bases in the middle. Looked up from germline, CDR1 is SNHLY and CDR2 is FYNNEI. CDR3 length equals 15 residues. The CDR3 DNA follows: TGTGCCAGCAGCCAGGACAGAGTAGCCAAAAACATTCAGTACTTC. Encoded protein: CASSQDRVAKNIQYF.

In the case of this clone: At one end the junction does not follow the germline gene, possibly because of a read error. This rearrangement joins TRBV7-9 to TRBJ2-7; 13 bases agree with TRBD2. This CDR3 is built from 16 residues. Germline CDR1 is SEHNR and CDR2 is FQNEAQ (reference sequence). CDR3 sequence reads: CASSLETSGGSFEQYF. DNA of the CDR3: TGTGCCAGCAGCTTGGAGACTAGCGGGGGGTCCTTCGAGCAGTACTTC.

The chain uses TRBV9 and TRBJ1-1; D ambiguous. The CDR3 is made up of 14 amino acids. V was trimmed by 6 bases and J by 5 bases, leaving 17 bases between them. Per germline, CDR1 SGDLS and CDR2 YYNGEE. This CDR3 reads CASTPLSRDTEAFF. CDR3 coding DNA: TGTGCCAGCACCCCACTCAGCCGGGATACTGAAGCTTTCTTT.